The 25 T cell receptor beta chains presented below share a single source sample, sequenced in a study of shared clonotypes between healthy human individuals. Repertoires were generated with immunoSEQ multiplex PCR, while TCRdb's copy carries only in-frame clones and drops some. Among millions of clones listed, approximately 93% were seen once. Sequencing was done on a sample of naive CD4+ T cells from PBMCs. Regarding subset: CD45RA+ positively selected. These receptors all stem from a man aged 18 to 35 in good health. Some clones in this sample may be carry-over from other donors' samples.

The chain couples TRBV6-1 to TRBJ2-7, with 8 bases fitting TRBD1. Germline V gene sequence: CDR1 MNHNS, CDR2 SASEGT. V was clipped by 8 bases and J by 3 bases; unmatched bases: 9. The CDR3 extends over 14 amino acids. DNA for the CDR3: TGTGCCAGCGTCGTTCAGGGGGCCGTCTACGAGCAGTACTTC. Translated, it gives CASVVQGAVYEQYF.

V gene TRBV5-4 combines with J gene TRBJ1-4; the D is unclear. V was clipped by 1 base and J by 8 bases, with 15 bases between them. The germline V gene encodes CDR1 SGHNT and CDR2 YYREEE (reference sequence). The CDR3 has 15 amino acids. CDR3 sequence: CASSLISTMGEKLFF. The CDR3 nucleotides are TGTGCCAGCAGCTTGATCAGCACTATGGGGGAAAAACTGTTTTTT.

The chain joins TRBV4-1 to TRBJ1-4, with a weak D call TRBD1 (5 bases). There are 14 residues in the CDR3. V was trimmed by 5 bases and J by 8 bases, leaving 15 bases between them. Germline CDR1 is MGHRA and CDR2 is YSYEKL. CDR3 sequence reads: CASSAGSLREKLFF. The CDR3 bases are TGCGCCAGCAGCGCAGGGAGTCTAAGAGAAAAACTGTTTTTT.

The chain couples TRBV9 to TRBJ2-7; D is possibly TRBD1 (5 bases). The germline V gene encodes CDR1 SGDLS and CDR2 YYNGEE. This CDR3 region has 14 residues. V was pared by 4 bases and J by 6 bases, with 17 bases between. CDR3 protein: CASSPHQGVGEQYF. Written as DNA, the CDR3 is TGTGCCAGCAGCCCTCATCAGGGTGTCGGCGAGCAGTACTTC.

The J gene is TRBJ2-6, the V gene TRBV27; D possibly corresponds to TRBD2 (5 bases). CDR1 and CDR2 (germline): MNHEY, SMNVEV (reference sequence). Between the trimmed V and J ends, which lost 2 bases and 0 bases, there was a span of 11 bases. This CDR3 comprises 17 residues. The CDR3 coding sequence is TGTGCCAGCAGTTTAGAGGGTCCGCGCTCTGGGGCCAACGTCCTGACTTTC. Translation gives CASSLEGPRSGANVLTF.

The CDR3, as DNA: TGTGCCAGCAGTTCAGAGTCCCGGGACAGGGTGGGAGGCTACACCTTC. This sequence encodes CASSSESRDRVGGYTF. The chain combines TRBV28 with TRBJ1-2; 9 bases are shared with TRBD1. Losses at the gene ends were 4 bases for V and 8 bases for J; bases not matched to a gene: 14. CDR3 size: 16 residues. Germline V gene lookup returns CDR1 MDHEN and CDR2 SYDVKM.

V gene TRBV28 combines with J gene TRBJ1-1; 7 bases line up with TRBD1. With 8 bases clipped from V and 5 bases from J, the junction kept 11 bases outside the gene matches. The CDR3 is 14 amino acids. Germline CDR1 reads MDHEN; CDR2 reads SYDVKM. The CDR3 nucleotides are TGTGCCAGCGGTCCCGTACAGGGGAGAACTGAAGCTTTCTTT. It encodes CASGPVQGRTEAFF.

V and J are TRBV29-1 and TRBJ2-7; no clear D. This CDR3 is 14 amino acids long. Germline V gene sequence: CDR1 SQVTM, CDR2 ANQGSEA. Trimming cost V 4 bases and J 0 bases, with 13 bases left between them. This CDR3 reads CSVVRAVSSYEQYF. The CDR3 DNA sequence: TGCAGCGTTGTTCGCGCGGTAAGCTCCTACGAGCAGTACTTC.

With regard to this clone: This specimen includes other DNA sequences encoding the same CDR3. V and J are TRBV5-1 and TRBJ1-3; D perhaps matches TRBD1 (5 bases). V was cut by 2 bases and J by 0 bases, with 9 bases left in between. This CDR3 has 15 residues. Germline V gene data show CDR1 as SGHRS and CDR2 as YFSETQ. The DNA for the CDR3 is TGCGCCAGCAGCTTAGGGGACTACTCTGGAAACACCATATATTTT. This translates into CASSLGDYSGNTIYF.

This clone was seen a handful of times. Within the sample, other DNA sequences also encode this same CDR3. The chain links TRBV30 to TRBJ1-1, with D hard to call. This CDR3 region has 11 residues. Germline CDR1 and CDR2: GTSNPN and SVGIG (reference sequence). V was trimmed by 0 bases and J by 7 bases, leaving 6 bases between them. Here the CDR3 DNA reads TGTGCCTGGAGTGTAAGGAGTGAAGCTTTCTTT. Protein: CAWSVRSEAFF.

This clone was observed once. The V gene is TRBV10-3, the J gene TRBJ2-7, with TRBD2 identical over 11 bases. The CDR3 contains 14 residues. Germline assignment: CDR1 ENHRY and CDR2 SYGVKD. V lost 8 bases and J lost 6; bases outside the gene matches: 9. The CDR3 DNA follows: TGTGCCATCGGATTAGCGGGAGGGCCGGGCGAGCAGTACTTC. Translating it yields CAIGLAGGPGEQYF.

The chain has TRBV28 and TRBJ2-5; a weak D match, TRBD1 (5 bases). CDR1 is MDHEN, CDR2 SYDVKM, per germline. The CDR3 sequence is 15 residues long. Trimming shortened V by 7 bases and J by 5 bases, and 20 bases separated the two germline ends. CDR3 bases: TGTGCCAGCAATTTTGGGGCCATTCTGACGGAGACCCAGTACTTC. Its translation: CASNFGAILTETQYF.

V gene TRBV6-5 combines with J gene TRBJ2-5; 7 bases match TRBD2. CDR3 size: 13 residues. Per the germline V gene, CDR1 is MNHEY and CDR2 is SVGAGI. V trimming: 5 bases; J trimming: 2 bases; junction bases outside the gene matches: 2. The DNA for the CDR3 is TGTGCCAGCAGTCCCGGGGGGCAAGAGACCCAGTACTTC. It yields the protein CASSPGGQETQYF.

J is TRBJ2-5 and V is TRBV15; D might be TRBD1 (6 bases). CDR3 length: 11 residues. CDR1 LNHNV and CDR2 YYDKDF come from the germline V gene (reference sequence). Deletions cut 8 bases from V and 5 bases from J, with 9 bases between. Here the CDR3 reads CATRQEETQYF. The DNA for the CDR3 is TGTGCCACCCGACAGGAGGAGACCCAGTACTTC.

The V and J genes are TRBV5-1 and TRBJ2-3, with D uncertain. Per the germline V gene, CDR1 is SGHRS and CDR2 is YFSETQ. This CDR3 is built from 12 residues. The ends were cut back, 6 bases at V and 8 bases at J, with 13 bases in the middle. The CDR3 nucleotides read TGCGCCAGCAACCATGGCCGTCGTACGCAGTATTTT. Translated, it gives CASNHGRRTQYF. The variable domain in full, completed from reference TRBV5-1 and TRBJ2-3, reads KAGVTQTPRYLIKTRGQQVTLSCSPISGHRSVSWYQQTPGQGLQFLFEYFSETQRNKGNFPGRFSGRQFSNSRSEMNVSTLELGDSALYLCASNHGRRTQYFGPGTRLTVL.

The count of this clone is one. The V and J genes are TRBV27 and TRBJ2-1, with TRBD1 matching over 9 bases. The germline CDR1 and CDR2 sequences are MNHEY and SMNVEV (reference sequence). V was pared by 3 bases and J by 15 bases, with 6 bases of the junction left unmatched. CDR3 size: 12 residues. The CDR3 region has the DNA TGTGCCAGCAGTTTGAATACAGGGGGCCTGTTCTTC. It encodes CASSLNTGGLFF.

The CDR3 sequence: CASSEVAGFSEQYF. The CDR3 nucleotides read TGTGCCAGCAGTGAGGTGGCAGGGTTCAGCGAGCAGTACTTC. The chain combines TRBV6-1 with TRBJ2-7, with D possibly being TRBD1 (5 bases). The CDR3 covers 14 residues. Looked up from germline, CDR1 is MNHNS and CDR2 is SASEGT. V lost 3 bases, J lost 6 bases, and 15 bases lay in between.

The J gene is TRBJ2-2, the V gene TRBV28, with D hard to call. The CDR3 length is 18 residues. The germline CDR1 and CDR2 sequences are MDHEN and SYDVKM. Trimming left V 1 base short and J 3 bases short, with 18 bases between. This CDR3 reads CASSLLGLWVTDTGELFF. The CDR3 DNA is TGTGCCAGCAGTTTATTGGGGTTATGGGTAACGGACACCGGGGAGCTGTTTTTT.

This chain connects TRBV19 to TRBJ2-2; tentative D call: TRBD1 (6 bases). Germline V gives CDR1 LNHDA, CDR2 SQIVND (reference sequence). The CDR3 is 15 amino acids. V gave up 10 bases and J gave up 1 base, with 16 bases separating them. The CDR3 sequence: CATEPRGQNTGELFF. In DNA, the CDR3 is TGTGCCACCGAGCCTAGGGGACAGAACACCGGGGAGCTGTTTTTT.

The chain combines TRBV6-1 with TRBJ2-7; D possibly corresponds to TRBD1 (5 bases). The CDR3 runs 17 residues. Germline V CDR1 and CDR2: MNHNS, SASEGT. The ends were cut back, 0 bases at V and 2 bases at J, with 17 bases in the middle. In DNA, the CDR3 is TGTGCCAGCAGTGAAGCGGGGTCGAGATCAGGGACCTACGAGCAGTACTTC. Amino acid sequence: CASSEAGSRSGTYEQYF.

V is TRBV27 and J is TRBJ2-2; TRBD2 matches 7 bases. The trim removed 2 bases at V and 3 bases at J, leaving 9 bases unmatched. Looked up from germline, CDR1 is MNHEY and CDR2 is SMNVEV (reference sequence). The CDR3 spans 17 residues. In nucleotides, the CDR3 is TGTGCCAGCAGTTTAAGGGCTAGCGGATGGCACACCGGGGAGCTGTTTTTT. This gives the protein CASSLRASGWHTGELFF.

This clone has only one observation. J is TRBJ2-7 and V is TRBV15; a weak D match, TRBD2 (5 bases). This CDR3 has 15 amino acids. The V gene lost 0 bases and the J gene lost 2 bases, with 11 bases spanning the gap. The germline V gene encodes CDR1 LNHNV and CDR2 YYDKDF (reference sequence). The CDR3 loop is CATSREASRTYEQYF. The CDR3 DNA reads TGTGCCACCAGCAGAGAGGCTAGCCGGACCTACGAGCAGTACTTC. Looking up the rest from reference TRBV15 and TRBJ2-7 gives the full variable domain: DAMVIQNPRYQVTQFGKPVTLSCSQTLNHNVMYWYQQKSSQAPKLLFHYYDKDFNNEADTPDNFQSRRPNTSFCFLDIRSPGLGDTAMYLCATSREASRTYEQYFGPGTRLTVT.

The chain combines TRBV5-1 with TRBJ2-1; D possibly corresponds to TRBD1 (5 bases). This CDR3 comprises 14 residues. Germline V gives CDR1 SGHRS, CDR2 YFSETQ. V dropped 0 bases and J dropped 7 bases, with 11 bases sitting between them. CDR3 coding DNA: TGCGCCAGCAGCTTGGGGGGCATGCGGAATGAGCAGTTCTTC. Translation gives CASSLGGMRNEQFF.

The gene calls are TRBV2 and TRBJ2-7; 8 positions agree with TRBD1. The ends lost 5 bases at V and 0 bases at J; junction bases unmatched: 6. The germline CDR1 and CDR2 sequences are SNHLY and FYNNEI. There are 15 residues in the CDR3. This chain's CDR3 is CASSPRTGSSYEQYF. The CDR3 DNA follows: TGTGCCAGCAGTCCTCGGACAGGGAGCTCCTACGAGCAGTACTTC. The full variable domain, its missing parts supplied by reference TRBV2 and TRBJ2-7, is EPEVTQTPSHQVTQMGQEVILRCVPISNHLYFYWYRQILGQKVEFLVSFYNNEISEKSEIFDDQFSVERPDGSNFTLKIRSTKLEDSAMYFCASSPRTGSSYEQYFGPGTRLTVT.

In regard to this clone: The same CDR3 is also encoded by other DNA sequences in this sample. The V call is TRBV5-1, the J call TRBJ1-1, with TRBD1 matching 11 bases. With 4 bases clipped from V and 8 bases from J, the junction kept 4 bases outside the gene matches. CDR3 length equals 13 residues. Per the germline V gene, CDR1 is SGHRS and CDR2 is YFSETQ. CDR3 residues: CASSLGTGGEAFF. CDR3 DNA sequence: TGCGCCAGCAGCCTGGGGACAGGGGGAGAAGCTTTCTTT.